This T cell receptor (beta chain) derives from a study of blood T cell repertoires in COVID-19. Overall study: Samples taken during acute and convalescent COVID-19 were collected in the United States, Italy and Spain.

Trimming at V came to 6 bases and at J to 10 bases, leaving 13 bases not matched to a gene. Germline-derived CDR1 and CDR2 are MDHEN and SYDVKM. The CDR3 is 15 residues long. The assay was immunoSEQ multiplex PCR, and TCRdb's table has in-frame clones only and misses some. Of roughly 160,000 clones in the sample, over 80% were seen once. The age range of participants was 18 to 89 years, with residence in approximately 25 US areas. Participant reports of clinical history set cohort assignment. The receptor was isolated from a woman aged 55 to 70 who had recovered from COVID-19. V is TRBV28 and J is TRBJ2-1; 9 bases are a match to TRBD2. The sample taken for sequencing was PBMCs or T cells enriched from blood (not recorded which). CDR3 protein: CASRSSGTSPGEQFF. CDR3 DNA: TGTGCCAGCAGATCTAGCGGGACCTCCCCTGGGGAGCAGTTCTTC.